This T cell receptor (beta chain) appears in the sequencing data of a study of T cells in Graves' hyperthyroidism and ophthalmopathy. TCR beta CDR3 sequences were amplified from RNA transcripts. HTBI primers drove first-round RT-PCR of the TCR CDR3. TCRdb passed the multiplex PCR reads through MiXCR, listing each CDR3 protein once. Altogether around 610,000 distinct CDR3 sequences are present, roughly 14% being singletons, with the ten largest covering 3.5% to 4.5%. This CDR3 region has 15 residues. Trimming cost V 5 bases and J 5 bases; bases outside gene matches: 6. CDR1 and CDR2 (germline): MGHRA, YSYEKL.

This chain links TRBV4-1 with TRBJ2-2; 9 nucleotides align to TRBD1. The receptor comes from a woman in her 40s with Graves' ophthalmopathy. Material: blood. The CDR3 region is CASSYGTGLTGELFF. CDR3 DNA sequence: TGCGCCAGCAGCTATGGGACAGGGTTGACCGGGGAGCTGTTTTTT.